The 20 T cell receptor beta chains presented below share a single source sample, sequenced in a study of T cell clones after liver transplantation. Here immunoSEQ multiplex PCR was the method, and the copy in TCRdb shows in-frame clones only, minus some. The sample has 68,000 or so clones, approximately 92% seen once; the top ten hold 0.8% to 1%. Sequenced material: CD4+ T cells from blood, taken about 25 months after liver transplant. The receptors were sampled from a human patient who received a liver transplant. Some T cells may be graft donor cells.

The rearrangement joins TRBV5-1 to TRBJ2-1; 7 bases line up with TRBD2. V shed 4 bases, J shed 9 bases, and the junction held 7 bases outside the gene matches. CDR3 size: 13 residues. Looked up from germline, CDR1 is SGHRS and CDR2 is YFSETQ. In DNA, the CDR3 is TGCGCCAGCAGCAGCTCTAGCGGCGGTGAGCAGTTCTTC. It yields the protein CASSSSSGGEQFF.

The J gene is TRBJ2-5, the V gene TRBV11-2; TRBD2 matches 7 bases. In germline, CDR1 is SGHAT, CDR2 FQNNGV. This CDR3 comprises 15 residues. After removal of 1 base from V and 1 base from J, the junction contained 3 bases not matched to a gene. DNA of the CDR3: TGTGCCAGCAGCTTAGTCCGGGGGGTCCAAGAGACCCAGTACTTC. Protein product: CASSLVRGVQETQYF.

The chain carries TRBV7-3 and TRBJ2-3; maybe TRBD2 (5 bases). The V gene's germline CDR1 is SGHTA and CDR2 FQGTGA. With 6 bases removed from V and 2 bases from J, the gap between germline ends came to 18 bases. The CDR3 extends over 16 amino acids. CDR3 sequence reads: CASSHIFGGPTDTQYF. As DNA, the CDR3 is TGTGCCAGCAGTCATATCTTTGGCGGGCCCACAGATACGCAGTATTTT.

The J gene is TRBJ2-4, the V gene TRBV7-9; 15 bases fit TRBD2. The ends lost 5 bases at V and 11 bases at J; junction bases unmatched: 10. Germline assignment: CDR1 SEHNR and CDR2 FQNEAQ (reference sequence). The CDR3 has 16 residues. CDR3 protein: CASSQGLAGGWGVQYF. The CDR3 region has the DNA TGTGCCAGCAGCCAGGGACTAGCGGGAGGCTGGGGGGTTCAGTACTTC.

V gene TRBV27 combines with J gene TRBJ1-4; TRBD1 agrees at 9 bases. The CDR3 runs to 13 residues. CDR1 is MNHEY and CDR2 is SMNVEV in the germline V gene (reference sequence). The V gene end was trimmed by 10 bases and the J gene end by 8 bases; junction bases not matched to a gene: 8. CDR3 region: CATGRQGEEKLFF. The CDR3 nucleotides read TGTGCCACCGGAAGACAGGGGGAGGAAAAACTGTTTTTT.

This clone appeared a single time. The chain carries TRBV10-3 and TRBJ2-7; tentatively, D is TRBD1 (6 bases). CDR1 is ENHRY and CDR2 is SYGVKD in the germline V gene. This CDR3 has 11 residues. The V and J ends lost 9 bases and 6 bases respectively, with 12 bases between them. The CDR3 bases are TGTGCCATAGCAGGGGCCGGCGAGCAGTACTTC. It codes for CAIAGAGEQYF.

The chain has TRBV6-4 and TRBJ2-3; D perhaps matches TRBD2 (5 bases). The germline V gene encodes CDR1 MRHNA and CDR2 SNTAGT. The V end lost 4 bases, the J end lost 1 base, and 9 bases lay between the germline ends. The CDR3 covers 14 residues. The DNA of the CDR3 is TGTGCCAGCAGTGTCGAGGGTGGCACAGATACGCAGTATTTT. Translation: CASSVEGGTDTQYF.

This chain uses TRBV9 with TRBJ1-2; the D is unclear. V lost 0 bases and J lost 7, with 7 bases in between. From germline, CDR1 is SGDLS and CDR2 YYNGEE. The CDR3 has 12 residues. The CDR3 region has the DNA TGTGCCAGCAGCGTAGGTCCGGGTGGCTACACCTTC. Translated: CASSVGPGGYTF. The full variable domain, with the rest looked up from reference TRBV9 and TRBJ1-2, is DSGVTQTPKHLITATGQRVTLRCSPRSGDLSVYWYQQSLDQGLQFLIQYYNGEERAKGNILERFSAQQFPDLHSELNLSSLELGDSALYFCASSVGPGGYTFGSGTRLTVV.

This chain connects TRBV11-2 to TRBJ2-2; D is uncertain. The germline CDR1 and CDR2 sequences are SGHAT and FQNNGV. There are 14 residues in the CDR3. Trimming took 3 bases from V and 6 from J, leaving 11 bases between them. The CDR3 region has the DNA TGTGCCAGCAGCTTCCCCGAGACCTCCGGGGAGCTGTTTTTT. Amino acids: CASSFPETSGELFF.

The CDR3 DNA is TGTGCCAGCAGCTCCCAGACTAGCGGTAAACCCCTGTACCAAGAGACCCAGTACTTC. Its translation: CASSSQTSGKPLYQETQYF. The chain combines TRBV7-2 with TRBJ2-5, with 9 bases lining up with TRBD2. V trimming: 4 bases; J trimming: 0 bases; junction bases outside the gene matches: 15. This CDR3 has 19 amino acids. CDR1 SGHTA and CDR2 FQGNSA come from the germline V gene.

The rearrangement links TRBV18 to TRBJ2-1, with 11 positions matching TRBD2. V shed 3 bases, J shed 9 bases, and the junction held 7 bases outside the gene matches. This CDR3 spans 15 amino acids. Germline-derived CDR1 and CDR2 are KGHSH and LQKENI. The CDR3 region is CASSPKLAGDSEQFF. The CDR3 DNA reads TGTGCCAGCTCACCGAAACTAGCGGGAGATTCTGAGCAGTTCTTC.

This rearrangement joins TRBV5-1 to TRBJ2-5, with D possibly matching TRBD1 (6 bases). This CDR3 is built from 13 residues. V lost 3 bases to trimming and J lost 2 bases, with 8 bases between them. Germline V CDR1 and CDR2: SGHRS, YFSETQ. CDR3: CASSWDIQETQYF. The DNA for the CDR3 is TGCGCCAGCAGCTGGGACATACAAGAGACCCAGTACTTC.

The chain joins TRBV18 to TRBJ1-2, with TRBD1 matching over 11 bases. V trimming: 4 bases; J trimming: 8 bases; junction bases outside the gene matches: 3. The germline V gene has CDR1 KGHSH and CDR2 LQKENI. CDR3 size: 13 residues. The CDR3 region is CASSQGQGDGYTF. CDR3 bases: TGTGCCAGCTCACAGGGACAGGGGGACGGCTACACCTTC. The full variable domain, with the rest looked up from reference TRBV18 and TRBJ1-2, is NAGVMQNPRHLVRRRGQEARLRCSPMKGHSHVYWYRQLPEEGLKFMVYLQKENIIDESGMPKERFSAEFPKEGPSILRIQQVVRGDSAAYFCASSQGQGDGYTFGSGTRLTVV.

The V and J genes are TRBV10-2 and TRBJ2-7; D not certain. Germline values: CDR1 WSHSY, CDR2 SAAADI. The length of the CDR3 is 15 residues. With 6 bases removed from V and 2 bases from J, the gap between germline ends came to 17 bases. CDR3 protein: CASSPVGDTTYEQYF. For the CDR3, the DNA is TGCGCCAGCAGCCCGGTTGGAGACACCACCTACGAGCAGTACTTC.

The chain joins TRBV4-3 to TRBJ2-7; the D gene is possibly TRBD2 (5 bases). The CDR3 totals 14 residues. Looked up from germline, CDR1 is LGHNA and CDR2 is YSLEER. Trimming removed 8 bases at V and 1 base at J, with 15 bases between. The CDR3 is CASSQVGSSYEQYF. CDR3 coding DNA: TGCGCCAGCTCCCAGGTGGGGAGTTCCTACGAGCAGTACTTC.

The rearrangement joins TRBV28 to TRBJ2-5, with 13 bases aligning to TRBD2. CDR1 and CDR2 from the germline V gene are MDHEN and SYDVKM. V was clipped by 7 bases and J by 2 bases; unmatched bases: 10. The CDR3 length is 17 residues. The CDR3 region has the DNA TGTGCCAGCAATCGGCCGGGACTAGCGGGGAATCAAGAGACCCAGTACTTC. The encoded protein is CASNRPGLAGNQETQYF.

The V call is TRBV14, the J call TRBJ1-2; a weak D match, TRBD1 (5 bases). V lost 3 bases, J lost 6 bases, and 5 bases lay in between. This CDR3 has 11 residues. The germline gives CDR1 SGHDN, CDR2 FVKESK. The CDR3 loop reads CASSQGHGYTF. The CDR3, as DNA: TGTGCCAGCAGCCAGGGGCATGGCTACACCTTC. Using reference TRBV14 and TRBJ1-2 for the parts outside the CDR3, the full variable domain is EAGVTQFPSHSVIEKGQTVTLRCDPISGHDNLYWYRRVMGKEIKFLLHFVKESKQDESGMPNNRFLAERTGGTYSTLKVQPAELEDSGVYFCASSQGHGYTFGSGTRLTVV.

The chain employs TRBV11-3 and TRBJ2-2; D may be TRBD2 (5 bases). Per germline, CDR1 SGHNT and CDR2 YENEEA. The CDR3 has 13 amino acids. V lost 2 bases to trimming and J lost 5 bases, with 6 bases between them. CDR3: CASSLRETGELFF. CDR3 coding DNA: TGTGCCAGCAGCTTAAGGGAGACCGGGGAGCTGTTTTTT.

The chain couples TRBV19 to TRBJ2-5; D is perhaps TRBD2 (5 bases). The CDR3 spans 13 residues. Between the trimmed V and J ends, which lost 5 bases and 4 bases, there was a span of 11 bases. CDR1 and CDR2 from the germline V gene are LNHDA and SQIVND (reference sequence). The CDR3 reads CASSEGVRETQYF. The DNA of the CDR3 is TGTGCCAGTAGTGAGGGAGTTCGAGAGACCCAGTACTTC.

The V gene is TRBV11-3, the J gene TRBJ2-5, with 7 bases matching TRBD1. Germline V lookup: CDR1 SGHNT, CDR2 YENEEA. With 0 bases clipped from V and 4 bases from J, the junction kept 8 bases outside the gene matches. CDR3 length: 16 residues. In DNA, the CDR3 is TGTGCCAGCAGCTTAGATTGGGGACAGCTTCCAGAGACCCAGTACTTC. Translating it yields CASSLDWGQLPETQYF. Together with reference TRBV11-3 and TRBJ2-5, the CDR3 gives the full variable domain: EAGVVQSPRYKIIEKKQPVAFWCNPISGHNTLYWYLQNLGQGPELLIRYENEEAVDDSQLPKDRFSAERLKGVDSTLKIQPAELGDSAVYLCASSLDWGQLPETQYFGPGTRLLVL.